The entry below describes one T cell receptor (beta chain). Clones were read by immunoSEQ multiplex PCR, and TCRdb kept only the in-frame ones, dropping some. The sample shows roughly 340,000 clones, 87% of them seen only once. The data were taken from a study of blood T cell repertoires in COVID-19. The germline gives CDR1 LNHDA, CDR2 SQIVND (reference sequence). With V trimmed by 5 bases and J by 1 base, 4 bases remained unmatched. This CDR3 has 15 residues. Sequencing used peripheral blood. The rearrangement joins TRBV19 to TRBJ2-1; 8 nucleotides agree with TRBD2. This TCR derives from a woman between 50 and 59 years old with COVID-19, enrolled during active disease. CDR3 nucleotides: TGTGCCAGTAGTGTCAGCGGGAGTTCCTACAATGAGCAGTTCTTC. Its protein product is CASSVSGSSYNEQFF.